This record looks at one T cell receptor (beta chain) sequence and its context. The antigen this receptor binds is unknown. It has no much larger one-base neighbor in the sample; base qualities were not kept. This entry comes from a study of long-term antiretroviral therapy in people with HIV (dated by TCRdb to between 2021 and 2023). About the full investigation: The earliest samples were collected roughly a decade before the 2015 WHO recommendation for immediate ART, at a time when ART was usually postponed until CD4 counts fell. A retrospective serial study tested whether ART initiation and durable HIV suppression were associated with changes in peripheral blood TRB repertoire composition and diversity. No cross-contamination during QIAcube processing was seen in test extractions of a monoclonal T-cell line run alongside around 30 polyclonal samples. Of the roughly 32 participants with HIV, roughly 10 were female. The cohort contributed about 190 cryopreserved PBMC samples from about 30 adults with confirmed HIV infection, collected serially over a mean of around 6 years (range 1-12).

Inclusion was restricted to participants for whom at least one PBMC sample before ART initiation and at least two post-ART samples were available. All participants with HIV were treated in the United States of America. Before DNA extraction, cryopreserved samples containing roughly 0.85-11 million PBMC were thawed and washed. At the time of the earliest PBMC sample, participants with HIV were aged between roughly 20 and 55 years. Per participant, PBMC samples came from 1-4 timepoints prior to ART initiation and 2-8 timepoints following ART initiation, for a median of 7 samples. For every participant, serial HIV viral load, CD4+ T-cell count, ART history and demographic data were obtained. Genomic DNA was extracted from unsorted PBMC with a Qiagen kit on a QIAcube, with processing performed in batches of 12 samples. The immunoSEQ hsTCRB v3.0 assay was used at survey level resolution for TRB variable region sequencing. TRB sequencing targeted a depth of 40,000-50,000 T-cell genomes per sample. An Illumina MiSeq with a v3 150-cycle kit was used to sequence the pooled TRB libraries. On the authors' methods: Repertoire analysis was run in R within a reproducible Nextflow workflow that covered QC, data transformation and analysis. LymphoSeq2, an R package for exploring AIRR-Seq data, was used to implement the custom analyses. Several samples that produced fewer than 5000 total TRB sequences were removed, so 150 to 200 HIV repertoires were analyzed. Among the 188 retained HIV repertoires, about 60 were collected before ART initiation and approximately 130 were collected after ART initiation. Repertoires were downsampled to 5000 TRB nucleotide sequences, and summary statistics were averaged over 100 downsampling iterations. TRB sequences were retained for analysis only if CDR3 regions of at least seven amino acids were present. Diversity was assessed using a clonality score derived from Shannon entropy and using the Gini coefficient. Repertoire networks linked the top 5000 CDR3 amino acid sequences whenever two sequences differed by an edit distance of one. For TRB CDR3 amino acid sequences, antigen specificity groups and MHC restriction were predicted with GLIPH2. CDR3 amino acid sequences were matched against VDJdb and McPAS-TCR to flag known CMV, EBV, HIV or tissue antigen associations. Pre-ART, post-ART and control groups were compared with Wilcoxon signed-rank tests and Holm-Bonferroni correction. Drawn from immuneACCESS, this table holds only the in-frame rearrangements with V and J called that TCRdb kept. Clones are partly lost; checked studies trace under half to an unresolved V gene and leave the rest unexplained. That table gives V, J and clone size, and the DNA gave D and trimming. The sample profile shows tens of thousands of clones; 85% to 90% of them were found once. The ten largest clonotypes hold 3.6% of the sample.

Overall results and qualifications from the work: Since PBMC availability was limited, sequencing covered only the TCR beta chain, with no alpha chain pairing. Inferences about post-ART repertoire changes are limited because no data were available on ART adherence, viral resistance or therapy changes. Starting ART was linked to a significant rise in TRB diversity, yet even with long-term ART the diversity remained significantly lower than in transplant donor controls. Samples dated from the mid-2000s to the late 2010s, and the ART regimens used may be less effective than current ones. Expanded TRB clones identified before ART initiation dominated the repertoire across all time points, though the dominance fluctuated and decreased in many PLHIV after ART. Unsorted PBMC were profiled instead of sorted CD4+ and CD8+ T cells because pre-ART samples had limited cell numbers. Compared with controls, HIV repertoires had narrower CDR3 length ranges, and the network structure pointed to an antigen-experienced repertoire that shifted only slightly toward naive after ART.

Trimming takes 7 bases from V and 0 bases from J, and the germline ends sit 16 bases apart. Counted from cysteine to phenylalanine, this CDR3 has 15 amino acids. Only the CDR3 part of the read is kept: 45 bases, read in frame from the first base. The CDR1 and CDR2 encoded by the germline V gene (reference sequence) are LNHDA and SQIVND. Recombination connected TRBV19 to TRBJ2-7, with the D gene call left open. The sample consisted of unsorted PBMCs, taken 1.8 years after starting antiretroviral therapy. The TCR comes from a woman aged 18-30 years with HIV. The CDR3 corresponds to CASNRVADGSYEQYF. The DNA sequence is given as TGTGCCAGTAATCGTGTGGCCGACGGCTCCTACGAGCAGTACTTC.